Reported below is one TCR beta chain. The data were obtained in a study of shared clonotypes between healthy human individuals. This table comes from immunoSEQ multiplex PCR, and its TCRdb copy is limited to in-frame clones, with some not included. Of around 2.1 million clones in the sample, approximately 96% are singletons; the top ten hold over 0.1%. The CDR3 is 16 residues long. V was clipped by 2 bases and J by 0 bases; unmatched bases: 3. Germline-derived CDR1 and CDR2 are MNHEY and SVGAGI. This TCR was recovered from a man between 18 and 29 years old in good health. Material for sequencing was naive CD4+ T cells sorted from blood. As for subset: CD45RA+ positively selected. The chain links TRBV6-5 to TRBJ1-5; TRBD1 matches at 8 bases. The CDR3 sequence is CASSYRQGPSNQPQHF. The CDR3 DNA sequence: TGTGCCAGCAGTTACCGACAGGGGCCTAGCAATCAGCCCCAGCATTTT.